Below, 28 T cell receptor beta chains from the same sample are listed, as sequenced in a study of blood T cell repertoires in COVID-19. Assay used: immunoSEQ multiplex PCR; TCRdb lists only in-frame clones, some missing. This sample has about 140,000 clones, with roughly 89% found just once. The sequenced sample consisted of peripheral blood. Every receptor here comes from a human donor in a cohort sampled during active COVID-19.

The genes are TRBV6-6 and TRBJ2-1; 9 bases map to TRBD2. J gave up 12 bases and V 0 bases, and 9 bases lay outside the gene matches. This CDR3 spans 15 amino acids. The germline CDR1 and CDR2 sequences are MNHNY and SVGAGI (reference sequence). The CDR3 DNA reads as TGTGCCAGCAGTTACTCCGGCGGGGGGGCCGCGGGGCAGTTCTTC. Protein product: CASSYSGGGAAGQFF.

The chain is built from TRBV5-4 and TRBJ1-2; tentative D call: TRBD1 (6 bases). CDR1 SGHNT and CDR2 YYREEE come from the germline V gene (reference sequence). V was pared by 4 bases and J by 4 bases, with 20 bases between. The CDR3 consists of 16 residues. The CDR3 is CASSKRRDIEFYGYTF. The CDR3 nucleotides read TGTGCCAGCAGCAAACGCCGGGACATCGAATTCTATGGCTACACCTTC.

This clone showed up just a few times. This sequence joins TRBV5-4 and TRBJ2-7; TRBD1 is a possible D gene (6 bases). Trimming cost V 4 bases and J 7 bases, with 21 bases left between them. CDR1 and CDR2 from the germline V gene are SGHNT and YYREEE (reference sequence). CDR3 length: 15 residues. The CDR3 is CASSPPGAFPLEQYF. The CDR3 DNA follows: TGTGCCAGCAGCCCACCAGGGGCGTTCCCCCTTGAGCAGTACTTC.

The CDR3 DNA reads as TGCGCCAGCAGCCAAGATCCCCAGGGAGGCAGCTACGAGCAGTACTTC. As protein: CASSQDPQGGSYEQYF. The chain carries TRBV4-1 and TRBJ2-7; D might be TRBD2 (6 bases). V was clipped by 0 bases and J by 3 bases, with 15 bases between them. In germline, CDR1 is MGHRA, CDR2 YSYEKL. The CDR3 has 16 amino acids.

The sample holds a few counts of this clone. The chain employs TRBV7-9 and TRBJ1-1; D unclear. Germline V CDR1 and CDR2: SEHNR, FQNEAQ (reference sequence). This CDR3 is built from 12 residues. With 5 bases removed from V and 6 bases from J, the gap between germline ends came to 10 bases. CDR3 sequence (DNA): TGTGCCAGCAGCCTACAGTTACCTGAAGCTTTCTTT. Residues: CASSLQLPEAFF. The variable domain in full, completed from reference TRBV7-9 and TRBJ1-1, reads DTGVSQNPRHKITKRGQNVTFRCDPISEHNRLYWYRQTLGQGPEFLTYFQNEAQLEKSRLLSDRFSAERPKGSFSTLEIQRTEQGDSAMYLCASSLQLPEAFFGQGTRLTVV.

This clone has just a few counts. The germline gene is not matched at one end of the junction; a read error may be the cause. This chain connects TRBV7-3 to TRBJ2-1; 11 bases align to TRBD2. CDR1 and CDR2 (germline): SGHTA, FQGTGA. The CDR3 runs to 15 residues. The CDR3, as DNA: TGTGCCAGCAGCATAACCGGGACTAGCGGATATGAGCAGTTCTTC. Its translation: CASSITGTSGYEQFF.

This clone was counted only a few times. The CDR3 sequence is CASSFGVNPEAFF. The CDR3 DNA reads TGTGCCAGCAGCTTCGGTGTCAACCCTGAAGCTTTCTTT. The J gene is TRBJ1-1, the V gene TRBV5-6; D not certain. V dropped 2 bases and J dropped 6 bases, with 11 bases sitting between them. This CDR3 comprises 13 residues. Germline loops: CDR1 SGHDT, CDR2 YYEEEE.

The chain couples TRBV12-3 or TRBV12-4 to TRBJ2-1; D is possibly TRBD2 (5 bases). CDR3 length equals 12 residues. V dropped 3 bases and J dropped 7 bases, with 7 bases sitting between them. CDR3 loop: CASSFWENEQFF. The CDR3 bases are TGTGCCAGCAGTTTCTGGGAGAATGAGCAGTTCTTC.

The CDR3 DNA reads as TGTGCCAGCTCCGAAGGGGCCAATCAGCCCCAGCATTTT. This encodes CASSEGANQPQHF. This chain joins TRBV18 and TRBJ1-5; D is perhaps TRBD1 (5 bases). Looked up from germline, CDR1 is KGHSH and CDR2 is LQKENI. The CDR3 is made up of 13 amino acids. V lost 6 bases and J 3 bases, leaving 9 bases between the germline ends.

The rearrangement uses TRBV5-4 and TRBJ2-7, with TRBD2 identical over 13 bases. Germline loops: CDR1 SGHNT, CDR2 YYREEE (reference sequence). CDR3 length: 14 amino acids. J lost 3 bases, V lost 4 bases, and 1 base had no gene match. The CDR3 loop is CASSRTSGSYEQYF. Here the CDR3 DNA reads TGTGCCAGCAGCCGGACTAGCGGGAGCTACGAGCAGTACTTC.

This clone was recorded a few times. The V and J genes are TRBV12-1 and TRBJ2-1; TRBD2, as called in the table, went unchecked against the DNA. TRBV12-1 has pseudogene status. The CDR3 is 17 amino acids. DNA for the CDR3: TGTGCCAGCAGCTTTGATGGCGCGGCTAGCGATTCGGGTGAGCAGTTCTTC. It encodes CASSFDGAASDSGEQFF.

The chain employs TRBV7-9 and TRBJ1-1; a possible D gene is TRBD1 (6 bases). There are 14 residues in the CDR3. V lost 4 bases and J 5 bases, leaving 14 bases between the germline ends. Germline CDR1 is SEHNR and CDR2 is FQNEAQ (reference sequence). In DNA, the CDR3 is TGTGCCAGCAGCTCGGGTAGTAGGGGGACTGAAGCTTTCTTT. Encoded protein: CASSSGSRGTEAFF.

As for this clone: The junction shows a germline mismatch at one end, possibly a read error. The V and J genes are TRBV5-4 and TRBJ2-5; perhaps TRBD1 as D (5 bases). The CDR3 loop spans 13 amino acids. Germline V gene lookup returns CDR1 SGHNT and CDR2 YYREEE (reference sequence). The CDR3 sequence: CASRLTGSQTQYF. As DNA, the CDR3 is TGTGCCAGCCGCTTAACAGGTTCACAGACCCAGTACTTC.

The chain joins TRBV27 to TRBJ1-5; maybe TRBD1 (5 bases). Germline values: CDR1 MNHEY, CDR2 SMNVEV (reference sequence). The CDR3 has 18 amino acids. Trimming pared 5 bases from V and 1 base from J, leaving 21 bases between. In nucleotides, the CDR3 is TGTGCCAGCAGTCCCGGTTGGGGGGAAGGTCGGAGCAATCAGCCCCAGCATTTT. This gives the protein CASSPGWGEGRSNQPQHF.

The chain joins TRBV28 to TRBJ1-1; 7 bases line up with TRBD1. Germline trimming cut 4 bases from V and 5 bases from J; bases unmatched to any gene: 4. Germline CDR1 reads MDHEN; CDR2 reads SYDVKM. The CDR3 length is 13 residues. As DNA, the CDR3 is TGTGCCAGCAGTTCCCCAGGGGGGACTGAAGCTTTCTTT. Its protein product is CASSSPGGTEAFF.

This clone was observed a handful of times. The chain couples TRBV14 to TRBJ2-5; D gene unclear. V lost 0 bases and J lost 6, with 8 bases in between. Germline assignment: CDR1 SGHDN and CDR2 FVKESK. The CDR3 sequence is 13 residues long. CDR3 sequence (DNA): TGTGCCAGCAGCCAAGAGAACTTGCAGACCCAGTACTTC. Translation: CASSQENLQTQYF.

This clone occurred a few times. CDR3 amino acids: CASSQSQRGDEQYF. In DNA, the CDR3 is TGCGCCAGCAGCCAGAGCCAGCGGGGAGACGAGCAGTACTTC. V is TRBV4-3 and J is TRBJ2-7, with TRBD2 matching 7 bases. The V segment lost 3 bases and the J segment 5 bases; nucleotides outside the gene matches: 7. Germline V CDR1 and CDR2: LGHNA, YSLEER. The CDR3 length is 14 residues.

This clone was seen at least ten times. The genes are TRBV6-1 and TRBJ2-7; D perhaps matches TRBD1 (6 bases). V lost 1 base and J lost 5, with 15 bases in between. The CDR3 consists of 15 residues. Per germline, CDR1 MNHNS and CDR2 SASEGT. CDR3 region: CASSEVGQGTHEQYF. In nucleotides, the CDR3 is TGTGCCAGCAGTGAAGTGGGTCAGGGGACGCACGAGCAGTACTTC.

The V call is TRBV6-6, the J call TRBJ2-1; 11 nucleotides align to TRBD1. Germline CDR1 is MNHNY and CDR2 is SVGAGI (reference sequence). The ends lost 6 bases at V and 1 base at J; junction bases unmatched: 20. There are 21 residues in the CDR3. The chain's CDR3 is CASSLAMGWGTGGFSYNEQFF. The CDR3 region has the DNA TGTGCCAGCAGCCTAGCAATGGGATGGGGGACAGGGGGTTTTTCCTACAATGAGCAGTTCTTC.

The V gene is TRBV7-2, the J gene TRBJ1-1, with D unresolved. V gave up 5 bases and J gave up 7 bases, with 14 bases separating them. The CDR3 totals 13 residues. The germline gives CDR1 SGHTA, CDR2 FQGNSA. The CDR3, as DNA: TGTGCCAGCAGCACCCGACGGGAGAGTGAAGCTTTCTTT. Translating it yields CASSTRRESEAFF.

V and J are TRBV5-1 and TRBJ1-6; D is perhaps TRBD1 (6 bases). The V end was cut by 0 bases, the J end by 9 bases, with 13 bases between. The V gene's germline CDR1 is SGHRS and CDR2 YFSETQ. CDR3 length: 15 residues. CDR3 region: CASSLEQGRISPLHF. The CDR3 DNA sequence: TGCGCCAGCAGCTTGGAACAGGGCCGTATTTCACCCCTCCACTTT.

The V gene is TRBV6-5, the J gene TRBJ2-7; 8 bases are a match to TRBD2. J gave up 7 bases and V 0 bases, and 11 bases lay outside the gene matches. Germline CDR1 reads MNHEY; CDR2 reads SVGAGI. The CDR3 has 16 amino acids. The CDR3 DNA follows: TGTGCCAGCAGTTACTCCCTAATAGCGGGGTCCGGGGAGCAGTACTTC. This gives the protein CASSYSLIAGSGEQYF.

The CDR3 DNA is TGTGCCATCAGCCAGAAAGTGACAGGGGGAATTTACGAGCAGTACTTC. Amino acids: CAISQKVTGGIYEQYF. The chain is built from TRBV10-3 and TRBJ2-7, with 9 bases matching TRBD1. The V gene end was trimmed by 6 bases and the J gene end by 4 bases; junction bases not matched to a gene: 13. The CDR3 length is 16 residues. Per the germline V gene, CDR1 is ENHRY and CDR2 is SYGVKD.

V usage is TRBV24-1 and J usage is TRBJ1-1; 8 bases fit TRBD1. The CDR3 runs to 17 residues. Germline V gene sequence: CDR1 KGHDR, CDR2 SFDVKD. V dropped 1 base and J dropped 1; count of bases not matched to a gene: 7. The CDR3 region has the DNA TGTGCCACCAGTGATTTTACAGGGGGGTCTAAGAACACTGAAGCTTTCTTT. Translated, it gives CATSDFTGGSKNTEAFF.

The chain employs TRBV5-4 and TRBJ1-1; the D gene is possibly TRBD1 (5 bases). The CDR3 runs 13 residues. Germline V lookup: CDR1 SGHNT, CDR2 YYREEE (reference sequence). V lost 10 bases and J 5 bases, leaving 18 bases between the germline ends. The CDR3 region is CALSGRRGTEAFF. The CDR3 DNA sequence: TGTGCCCTGAGTGGCAGAAGGGGAACTGAAGCTTTCTTT.

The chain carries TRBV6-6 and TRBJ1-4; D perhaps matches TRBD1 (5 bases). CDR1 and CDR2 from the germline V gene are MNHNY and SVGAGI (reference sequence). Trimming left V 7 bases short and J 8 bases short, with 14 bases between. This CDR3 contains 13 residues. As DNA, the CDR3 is TGTGCCAGCACCAGGGTTCTCGGGGAAAAACTGTTTTTT. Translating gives CASTRVLGEKLFF.

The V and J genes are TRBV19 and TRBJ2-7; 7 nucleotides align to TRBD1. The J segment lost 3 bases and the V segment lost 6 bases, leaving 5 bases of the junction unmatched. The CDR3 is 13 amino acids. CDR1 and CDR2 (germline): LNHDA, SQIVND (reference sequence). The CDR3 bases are TGTGCCAGTAGCACGAGACAGGGCTACGAGCAGTACTTC. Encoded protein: CASSTRQGYEQYF.

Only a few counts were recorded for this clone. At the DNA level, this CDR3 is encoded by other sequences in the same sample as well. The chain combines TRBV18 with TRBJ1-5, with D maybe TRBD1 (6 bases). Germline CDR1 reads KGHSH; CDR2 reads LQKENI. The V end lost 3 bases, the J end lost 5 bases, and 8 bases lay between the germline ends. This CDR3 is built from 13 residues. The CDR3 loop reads CASSPDRDQPQHF. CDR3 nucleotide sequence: TGTGCCAGCTCACCGGACAGAGATCAGCCCCAGCATTTT.